This is a list of T cell receptor beta chains from one sample in a study of blood T cell repertoires in COVID-19. TCRdb's table, derived via immunoSEQ multiplex PCR, lists solely in-frame clones and lacks some. The sample holds about 150,000 clones, more than 70% seen once. Sequences were obtained from peripheral blood. The receptors here all came from a man in his sixties with acute or convalescent COVID-19. Both conserved end residues are part of each CDR3. The D gene is left open where the match is weak. Clone size is given for some rows only: seen once, a few or many times, or a class if the clone is expanded.

J: TRBJ1-1; V: TRBV27; size: -; D: -; DNA: TGTGCCAGCAGGGCGGGAACAAACACTGAAGCTTTCTTT; CDR3: CASRAGTNTEAFF
J: TRBJ1-2; V: TRBV29-1; size: -; D: TRBD1; DNA: TGCAGCGTCACACGGGACAGAGCCTCTAGTGGCTACACCTTC; CDR3: CSVTRDRASSGYTF
J: TRBJ2-7; V: TRBV7-2; size: few; D: TRBD2; DNA: TGTGCCAGCAGCCCACAACTAGCGGGGGCTTCCTACGAGCAGTACTTC; CDR3: CASSPQLAGASYEQYF
J: TRBJ2-2; V: TRBV25-1; size: -; D: TRBD1; DNA: TGTGCCAGCAGTCGTATAGGGGGCACCACCACCGGGGAGCTGTTTTTT; CDR3: CASSRIGGTTTGELFF
J: TRBJ2-1; V: TRBV5-6; size: -; D: -; DNA: TGTGCCAGCAGCTTGGGACTAGAGAGTTACAATGAGCAGTTCTTC; CDR3: CASSLGLESYNEQFF
J: TRBJ1-4; V: TRBV18; size: -; D: -; DNA: TGTGCCAGCTCACCCGGACTGTCTGAAAAACTGTTTTTT; CDR3: CASSPGLSEKLFF
J: TRBJ1-4; V: TRBV19; size: few; D: -; DNA: TGTGCCAGTAGTATTGACGGTAGGAGGAGGAAACTGTTTTTT; CDR3: CASSIDGRRRKLFF
J: TRBJ1-6; V: TRBV11-2; size: -; D: -; DNA: TGTGCCAGCGCACTTGGCCGGGACAAGCTCCTCCACTTT; CDR3: CASALGRDKLLHF
J: TRBJ2-2; V: TRBV3-1/TRBV3-2; size: once; D: TRBD2; DNA: TGTGCCAGCAGCCAAGGTCCAGCGGGGGTTTCCGGGGAGCTGTTTTTT; CDR3: CASSQGPAGVSGELFF
J: TRBJ2-1; V: TRBV28; size: -; D: -; DNA: TGTGCCAGCACCCGGGGTGACGTAAATGAGCAGTTCTTC; CDR3: CASTRGDVNEQFF
J: TRBJ1-2; V: TRBV7-9; size: -; D: -; DNA: TGTGCCAGCAGCTTCGGCGGAAACTATGGCTACACCTTC; CDR3: CASSFGGNYGYTF
J: TRBJ1-3; V: TRBV6-5; size: -; D: -; DNA: TGTGCCAGCAGTTCTATTGGAAACACCATATATTTT; CDR3: CASSSIGNTIYF
J: TRBJ2-2; V: TRBV5-1; size: -; D: TRBD2; DNA: TGCGCCAGCAGCCTGGGACTAGCGGGGGCACGCGGGGAGCTGTTTTTT; CDR3: CASSLGLAGARGELFF
J: TRBJ2-7; V: TRBV29-1; size: -; D: -; DNA: TGCAGCGTTGAATACGACACCTCCTACGAGCAGTACTTC; CDR3: CSVEYDTSYEQYF
J: TRBJ1-2; V: TRBV5-6; size: -; D: TRBD1; DNA: TGTGCCAGCGAACACCGGGACAGGGGTGGCTACACCTTC; CDR3: CASEHRDRGGYTF
J: TRBJ1-3; V: TRBV30; size: -; D: TRBD1; DNA: TGTGCCTGGAATCCCAGGGGGCCTGGAAACACCATATATTTT; CDR3: CAWNPRGPGNTIYF